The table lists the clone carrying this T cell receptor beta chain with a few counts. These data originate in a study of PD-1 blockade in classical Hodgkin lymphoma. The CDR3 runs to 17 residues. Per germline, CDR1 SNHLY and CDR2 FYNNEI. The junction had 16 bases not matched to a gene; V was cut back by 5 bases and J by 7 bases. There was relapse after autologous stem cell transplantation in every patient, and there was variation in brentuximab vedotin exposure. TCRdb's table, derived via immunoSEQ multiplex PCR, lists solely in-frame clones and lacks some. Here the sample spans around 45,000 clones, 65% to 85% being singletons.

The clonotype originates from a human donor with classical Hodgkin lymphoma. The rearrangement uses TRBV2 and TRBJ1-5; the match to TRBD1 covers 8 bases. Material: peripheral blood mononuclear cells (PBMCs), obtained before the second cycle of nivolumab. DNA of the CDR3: TGTGCCAGCAGTCCACCCACTCATAGGACAGGGAGCCAGCCCCAGCATTTT. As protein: CASSPPTHRTGSQPQHF.